This is a list of T cell receptor beta chains from one sample in a study of persistence of HIV-infected CD4 T cells. The method was immunoSEQ multiplex PCR; TCRdb's version includes in-frame clones alone and lacks a portion of them. Seen here are tens of thousands of clones, 65% to 75% observed once, and the top ten hold under 2%. These receptors lack a known antigen. Sample: CD4+ T cells sorted from PBMCs after approximately 19-hour stimulation, taken from a patient who received antiretroviral therapy. These receptors were taken from an adult man with HIV who was CMV-seropositive. Both conserved end residues are part of each CDR3. A D gene is named only where the DNA matches it firmly. Expanded clones are given a class, and other clones once, few, many or no size at all.

>NA|TRBJ2-5|NA|TRBV5-1
TGCGCCAGTAACCTCGGCACCGGGGAGACCCAGTACTTC
CASNLGTGETQYF
>NA|TRBJ2-1|NA|TRBV3-1/TRBV3-2
TGTGCCAGCAGCCTGGGAGACAATGAGCAGTTCTTC
CASSLGDNEQFF
>TRBD1|TRBJ2-7|NA|TRBV10-1
TGCGCCAGCAGTGAGTCGATCAGGGGGGAGCAGTACTTC
CASSESIRGEQYF
>TRBD2|TRBJ2-3|medium-sized|TRBV3-1/TRBV3-2
TGTGCCAGCAGCCAAGATTCGTGGGCGGGAGGGGATAGCGATACGCAGTATTTT
CASSQDSWAGGDSDTQYF
>TRBD1|TRBJ2-7|NA|TRBV7-8
TGTGCCAGCAGCTTCACCGGGTTGGACAGGGGACGCAACGAGCAGTACTTC
CASSFTGLDRGRNEQYF
>TRBD2|TRBJ2-2|NA|TRBV2
TGTGCCAGCAGTGGGCAGGGAGGGGTCACCGGGGAGCTGTTTTTT
CASSGQGGVTGELFF
>TRBD2|TRBJ2-1|NA|TRBV18
TGTGCCAGCTCACTTGGGACTAGCGGGGGTATTGATGAGCAGTTCTTC
CASSLGTSGGIDEQFF
>NA|TRBJ1-5|medium-sized|TRBV7-8
TGTGCCAGCAGCTTAACAGAGATGGGCAATCAGCCCCAGCATTTT
CASSLTEMGNQPQHF
>NA|TRBJ1-1|NA|TRBV7-3
TGTGCCAGCAGCTCAAAGGTTTTTGTAGGGGACCCCGCTGGGAACACTGAAGCTTTCTTT
CASSSKVFVGDPAGNTEAFF
>TRBD1|TRBJ1-2|NA|TRBV3-1/TRBV3-2
TGTGCCAGCAGCCCAGGTGCAGGGGGCTACTATGGCTACACCTTC
CASSPGAGGYYGYTF
>TRBD1|TRBJ1-2|NA|TRBV24-1
TGTGCCACCAGTGACCCGAGACAGGGCCGTGGATATGGCTACACCTTC
CATSDPRQGRGYGYTF
>NA|TRBJ2-4|NA|TRBV7-2
TGTGCCAGCACCCTATTAGGGTACGCCAAAAACATTCAGTACTTC
CASTLLGYAKNIQYF
>NA|TRBJ1-2|NA|TRBV5-4
TGTGCCAGCAGCTTCGGGCAACAGATCTTAAACTATGGCTACACCTTC
CASSFGQQILNYGYTF
>NA|TRBJ1-5|NA|TRBV6-5
TGTGCCAGCAGGCCCCGGGGAAACAGCAATCAGCCCCAGCATTTT
CASRPRGNSNQPQHF
>TRBD1|TRBJ1-2|NA|TRBV6-5
TGTGCCAGCAGTCCAAGGGACAGGGGATTTGGCTACACCTTC
CASSPRDRGFGYTF
>TRBD1|TRBJ1-3|few|TRBV5-6
TGTGCCAGCAGCGCAGTTGGGACAGAGCCTGGAAACACCATATATTTT
CASSAVGTEPGNTIYF
>NA|TRBJ1-6|few|TRBV3-1/TRBV3-2
TGTGCCAGCAGCCAATTGGGGGCACCCCTCCACTTT
CASSQLGAPLHF
>NA|TRBJ1-1|once|TRBV6-1
TGTGCCAGCAGTGAGGGCGTGGTAGGTCGGGCTTTCTTT
CASSEGVVGRAFF
>NA|TRBJ1-2|NA|TRBV7-3
TGTGCCAGCAGCTTAAGAGGAGGGGAGGGCTTCTATGGCTACACCTTC
CASSLRGGEGFYGYTF
>NA|TRBJ1-5|once|TRBV10-3
TGTGCCACCTCTTACGACAGTAGCAATCAGCCCCAGCATTTT
CATSYDSSNQPQHF
>NA|TRBJ1-5|NA|TRBV15
TGTGCCACTCAGTGGGGCTATAGCAATCAGCCCCAGCATTTT
CATQWGYSNQPQHF
>NA|TRBJ1-1|NA|TRBV24-1
TGTGCCACCAGAAACAGAGGGAACACTGAAGCTTTCTTT
CATRNRGNTEAFF
>NA|TRBJ1-1|NA|TRBV7-2
TGTGCCAGCAGCTTTTCCGCTATGAACACTGAAGCTTTCTTT
CASSFSAMNTEAFF
>TRBD2|TRBJ2-1|NA|TRBV3-1/TRBV3-2
TGTGCCAGCAGCCAAGCTGTTATCGGGGGGGCCTGGAATGAGCAGTTCTTC
CASSQAVIGGAWNEQFF
>NA|TRBJ1-5|NA|TRBV6-5
TGTGCCAGCAGTAACAGGGTGGAGCAGCCCCAGCATTTT
CASSNRVEQPQHF
>NA|TRBJ1-6|NA|TRBV28
TGTGCCAGCAGTTTGAGGGCACTTAATTCACCCCTCCACTTT
CASSLRALNSPLHF
>TRBD1|TRBJ2-7|NA|TRBV6-5
TGTGCCAGCAGACAGGGGCCTCAACCCACCTACGAGCAGTACTTC
CASRQGPQPTYEQYF
>NA|TRBJ1-1|NA|TRBV6-6
TGTGCCAGCAGTTACTCGGTCAGAGGGGACACTGAAGCTTTCTTT
CASSYSVRGDTEAFF
>NA|TRBJ2-6|NA|TRBV5-6
TGTGCCAGCAGCCTCCGGGCCTTCTCTGGGGCCAACGTCCTGACTTTC
CASSLRAFSGANVLTF
>NA|TRBJ2-1|NA|TRBV6-6
TGTGCCAGCAGCCATCAGGGAGCCGCTCTATACAATGAGCAGTTCTTC
CASSHQGAALYNEQFF
>TRBD1|TRBJ2-3|NA|TRBV7-4
TGTGCCAGCAGCTTTTGCGGGACAGGGTTGAAGGATACGCAGTATTTT
CASSFCGTGLKDTQYF
>TRBD1|TRBJ2-6|NA|TRBV18
TGTGCCAGCTCAGCCGGGACAGGGGGCTCTGGGGCCAACGTCCTGACTTTC
CASSAGTGGSGANVLTF
>NA|TRBJ2-3|once|TRBV9
TGTGCCAGCAGCGTAGGGGGGCTCACGGGCACAGATACGCAGTATTTT
CASSVGGLTGTDTQYF
>NA|TRBJ1-1|NA|TRBV7-8
TGTGCCAGCAGCCCCGGGACCGCGAACACTGAAGCTTTCTTT
CASSPGTANTEAFF
>NA|TRBJ2-2|NA|TRBV13
TGTGCCAGCAGCCCCGGGACGGCGAACACCGGGGAGCTGTTTTTT
CASSPGTANTGELFF
>NA|TRBJ1-6|NA|TRBV2
TGTGCCAGCAGTGAGGTTGGGGGCAGATCACCCCTCCACTTT
CASSEVGGRSPLHF
>TRBD1|TRBJ2-6|NA|TRBV2
TGTGCCAGCAGTCCCGGGACAGGGGTCTTCTCTGGGGCCAACGTCCTGACTTTC
CASSPGTGVFSGANVLTF
>TRBD1|TRBJ2-5|NA|TRBV15
TGTGCCACCAGCAGATCCCCGGGACAGGGGCGAGAGACCCAGTACTTC
CATSRSPGQGRETQYF